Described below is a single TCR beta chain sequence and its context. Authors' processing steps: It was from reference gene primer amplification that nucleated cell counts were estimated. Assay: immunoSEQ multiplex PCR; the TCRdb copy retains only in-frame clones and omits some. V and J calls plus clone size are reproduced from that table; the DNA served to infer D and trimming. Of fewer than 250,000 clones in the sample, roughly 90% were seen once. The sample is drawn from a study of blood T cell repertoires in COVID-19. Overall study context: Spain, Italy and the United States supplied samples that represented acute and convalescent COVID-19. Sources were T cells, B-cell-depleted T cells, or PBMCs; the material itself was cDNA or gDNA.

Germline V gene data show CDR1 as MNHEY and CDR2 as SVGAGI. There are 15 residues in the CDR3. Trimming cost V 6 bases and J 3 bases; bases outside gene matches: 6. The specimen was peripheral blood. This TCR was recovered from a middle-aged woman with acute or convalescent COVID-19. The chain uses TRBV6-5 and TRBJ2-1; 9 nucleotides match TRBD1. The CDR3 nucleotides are TGTGCCAGCAGAGACCGGGACAGGGACTACAATGAGCAGTTCTTC. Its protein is CASRDRDRDYNEQFF.